Listed here are 2 T cell receptor beta chains from one sample, sequenced in a study of blood T cell repertoires in COVID-19. The method was immunoSEQ multiplex PCR; TCRdb's version includes in-frame clones alone and lacks a portion of them. The data contain a few hundred thousand clones, over 75% of them seen just once; the ten biggest clones take up 1.1%. What was sequenced was PBMCs or T cells enriched from blood (not recorded which). The source is a man aged 25-45 years who had recovered from COVID-19.

The V and J genes are TRBV5-4 and TRBJ2-1; 11 bases match TRBD2. The CDR3 runs to 16 residues. The J segment lost 8 bases and the V segment lost 7 bases, leaving 14 bases of the junction unmatched. Germline assignment: CDR1 SGHNT and CDR2 YYREEE (reference sequence). The CDR3: CASRGSTSGSGHEQFF. The CDR3, as DNA: TGTGCCAGCCGGGGCTCCACTAGCGGGAGCGGGCATGAGCAGTTCTTC.

V gene TRBV29-1 combines with J gene TRBJ2-2; TRBD2 might be the D (6 bases). This CDR3 contains 14 residues. The ends were cut back, 7 bases at V and 5 bases at J, with 17 bases in the middle. The germline gives CDR1 SQVTM, CDR2 ANQGSEA. CDR3: CSATGTVPTGELFF. The CDR3 DNA reads as TGCAGCGCAACCGGGACTGTCCCAACCGGGGAGCTGTTTTTT.